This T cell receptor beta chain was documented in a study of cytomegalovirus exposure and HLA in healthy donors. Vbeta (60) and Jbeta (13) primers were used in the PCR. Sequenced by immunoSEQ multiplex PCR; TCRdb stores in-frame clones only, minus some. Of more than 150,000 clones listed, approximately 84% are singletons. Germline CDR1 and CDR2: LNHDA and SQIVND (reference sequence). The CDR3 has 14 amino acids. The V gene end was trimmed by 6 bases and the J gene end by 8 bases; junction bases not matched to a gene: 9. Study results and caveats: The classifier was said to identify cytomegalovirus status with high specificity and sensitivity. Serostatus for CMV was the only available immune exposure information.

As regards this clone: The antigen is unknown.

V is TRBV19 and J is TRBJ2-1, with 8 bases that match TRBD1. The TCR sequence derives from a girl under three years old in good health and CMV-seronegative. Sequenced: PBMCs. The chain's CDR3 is CASRAGQGADEQFF. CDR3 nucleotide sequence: TGTGCCAGTAGAGCCGGGCAGGGGGCGGATGAGCAGTTCTTC.